This T cell receptor beta chain was identified during a study of T cell repertoires in cytomegalovirus infection. General observations from the study: CMV carriers having the relevant HLA were flagged by cumulative public TCR beta family frequency.

Germline CDR1 reads SGHDN; CDR2 reads FVKESK. Deletions cut 2 bases from V and 5 bases from J, with 12 bases between. The CDR3 runs 14 residues. Via MiXCR, TCRdb re-called the reads, giving one row per CDR3 protein. The sample contains around 500,000 distinct CDR3 sequences, about 39% of which appear only once. On this clonotype itself: Its antigen is unidentified.

The clonotype originates from a human donor in good health (CMV status not recorded). Some clones in this sample may be carry-over from other donors' samples. The V gene is TRBV14, the J gene TRBJ1-1; D remains ambiguous. Sequenced material: cultured PBMCs, taken from culture after CMV antigen stimulation. CDR3 sequence: CASSQLRERTEAFF. The CDR3 region has the DNA TGTGCCAGCAGCCAATTAAGGGAAAGAACTGAAGCTTTCTTT.